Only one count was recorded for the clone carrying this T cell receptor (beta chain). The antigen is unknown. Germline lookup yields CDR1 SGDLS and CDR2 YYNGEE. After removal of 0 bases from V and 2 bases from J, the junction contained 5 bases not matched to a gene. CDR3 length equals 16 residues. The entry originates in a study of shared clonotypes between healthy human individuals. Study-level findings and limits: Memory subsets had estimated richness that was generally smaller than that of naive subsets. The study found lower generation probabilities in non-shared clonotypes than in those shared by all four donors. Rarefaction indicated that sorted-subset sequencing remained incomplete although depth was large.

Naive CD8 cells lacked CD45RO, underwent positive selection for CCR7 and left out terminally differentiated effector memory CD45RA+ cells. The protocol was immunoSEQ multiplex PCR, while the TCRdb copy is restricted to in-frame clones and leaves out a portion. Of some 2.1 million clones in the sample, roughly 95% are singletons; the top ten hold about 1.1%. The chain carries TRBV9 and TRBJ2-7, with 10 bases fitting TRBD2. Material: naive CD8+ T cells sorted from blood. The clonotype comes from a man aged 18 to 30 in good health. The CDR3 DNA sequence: TGTGCCAGCAGCGTAGGGGTTAGCGGGGGGCCCTACGAGCAGTACTTC. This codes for CASSVGVSGGPYEQYF.